These 20 T cell receptor beta chains came from one sample sequenced in a study of T-cell memory formation after mild COVID-19. Using its own MiXCR run on the 5' RACE reads, TCRdb lists one record per CDR3 protein. In the table there are 84,000 or so distinct CDR3 sequences, about 14% of which are singletons. What was sequenced was PBMCs or a T cell subset sorted from them (not recorded which). These receptors came from an adult woman who had mild COVID-19 (a few samples of this study predate the infection). Cell type and time point are not known.

This clonotype was counted between two and nine times. This sequence joins TRBV15 and TRBJ2-2, with TRBD2 identical over 8 bases. The CDR3 spans 16 residues. CDR1 LNHNV and CDR2 YYDKDF come from the germline V gene (reference sequence). The junction had 4 bases not matched to a gene; V was cut back by 0 bases and J by 4 bases. For the CDR3, the DNA is TGTGCCACCAGCAGAGATAGGACTAGCCGCACCGGGGAGCTGTTTTTT. This translates into CATSRDRTSRTGELFF.

This clonotype was picked up a small number of times. The chain is built from TRBV5-6 and TRBJ2-3; 8 bases are shared with TRBD2. Trimming took 1 base from V and 0 from J; bases not matched to a gene: 4. Per germline, CDR1 SGHDT and CDR2 YYEEEE. This CDR3 contains 16 residues. CDR3 sequence: CASSLLAGGSTDTQYF. CDR3 bases: TGTGCCAGCAGCTTGCTCGCGGGAGGTAGCACAGATACGCAGTATTTT.

This clonotype occurred a few times. V gene TRBV27 combines with J gene TRBJ1-5; D gene unclear. The CDR3 spans 15 residues. Trimming took off 8 bases at V and 0 bases at J, with 14 bases between the two ends. Germline CDR1 and CDR2: MNHEY and SMNVEV (reference sequence). CDR3 DNA: TGTGCCAGCCGATTAGAGGGATATAGCAATCAGCCCCAGCATTTT. Residues: CASRLEGYSNQPQHF.

The gene calls are TRBV15 and TRBJ2-5, with 7 bases that match TRBD1. The CDR3 extends over 15 amino acids. V shed 0 bases, J shed 4 bases, and the junction held 5 bases outside the gene matches. Germline V gene data show CDR1 as LNHNV and CDR2 as YYDKDF (reference sequence). CDR3 loop: CATSRESGQLETQYF. In nucleotides, the CDR3 is TGTGCCACCAGCAGAGAATCGGGACAGTTAGAGACCCAGTACTTC.

This clonotype was detected only a few times. CDR3: CASSLAYKNTEAFF. CDR3 coding DNA: TGTGCCAGCAGCTTAGCATACAAGAACACTGAAGCTTTCTTT. The V and J genes are TRBV7-9 and TRBJ1-1; D unclear. V was clipped by 0 bases and J by 1 base, with 6 bases between them. The CDR3 contains 14 residues. Germline V CDR1 and CDR2: SEHNR, FQNEAQ (reference sequence).

The sample holds a few counts of this clonotype. The chain links TRBV5-5 to TRBJ2-1; either TRBD1 or TRBD2 may fit D (5 bases each). CDR1 is SGHKS, CDR2 YYEKEE, per germline (reference sequence). The V end lost 1 base, the J end lost 5 bases, and 10 bases lay between the germline ends. The CDR3 length is 14 residues. Here the CDR3 reads CASSLYGTHNEQFF. In nucleotides, the CDR3 is TGTGCCAGCAGCTTGTACGGGACCCACAATGAGCAGTTCTTC. The whole variable domain, remainder taken from reference TRBV5-5 and TRBJ2-1, is DAGVTQSPTHLIKTRGQQVTLRCSPISGHKSVSWYQQVLGQGPQFIFQYYEKEERGRGNFPDRFSARQFPNYSSELNVNALLLGDSALYLCASSLYGTHNEQFFGPGTRLTVL.

The J gene is TRBJ1-1, the V gene TRBV5-1; the D is unclear. Germline CDR1 SGHRS, CDR2 YFSETQ. V lost 4 bases, J lost 3 bases, and 10 bases lay in between. The CDR3 consists of 13 residues. DNA for the CDR3: TGCGCCAGCAGCACCCCCGGGCACACTGAAGCTTTCTTT. As protein: CASSTPGHTEAFF.

This clonotype has only a few counts. This chain connects TRBV5-6 to TRBJ1-1, with a tentative D call TRBD1 (6 bases). Germline CDR1 reads SGHDT; CDR2 reads YYEEEE. V gave up 4 bases and J gave up 11 bases, with 21 bases separating them. CDR3 size: 14 residues. The CDR3 spells CASSPKGEGRLAFF. The CDR3 DNA sequence: TGTGCCAGCAGCCCGAAGGGGGAGGGGCGTCTGGCTTTCTTT.

The rearrangement links TRBV15 to TRBJ1-1; D unclear. CDR1 and CDR2 (germline): LNHNV, YYDKDF (reference sequence). The CDR3 has 13 amino acids. The V end was cut by 8 bases, the J end by 1 base, with 11 bases between. The CDR3 bases are TGTGCCACCCGCGAGGGAGGGAACACTGAAGCTTTCTTT. This gives the protein CATREGGNTEAFF.

The chain carries TRBV7-2 and TRBJ2-3, with no clear D. Per the germline V gene, CDR1 is SGHTA and CDR2 is FQGNSA. V was shortened by 4 bases and J by 1 base, with 9 bases between the two germline ends. The CDR3 has 14 amino acids. Here the CDR3 reads CASSSRRGTDTQYF. DNA for the CDR3: TGTGCCAGCAGCTCCCGACGGGGCACAGATACGCAGTATTTT.

This clonotype was found many times. V and J are TRBV7-9 and TRBJ2-1; 12 nucleotides agree with TRBD2. Germline V lookup: CDR1 SEHNR, CDR2 FQNEAQ (reference sequence). Trimming cost V 8 bases and J 9 bases; bases outside gene matches: 5. The CDR3 consists of 13 residues. The CDR3 nucleotides are TGTGCCAGCCGGACTAGCGGGACCCCTGAGCAGTTCTTC. This encodes CASRTSGTPEQFF.

V and J are TRBV20-1 and TRBJ2-7; a possible D gene is TRBD1 (6 bases). CDR1 and CDR2 from the germline V gene are DFQATT and SNEGSKA (reference sequence). The CDR3 runs to 11 residues. V was clipped by 7 bases and J by 3 bases, with 10 bases between them. CDR3 bases: TGCAGTGTCCCCAGGGGCTACGAGCAGTACTTC. Translation gives CSVPRGYEQYF.

The chain has TRBV18 and TRBJ2-6; no definite D call. CDR1 and CDR2 (germline): KGHSH, LQKENI. The V end was cut by 0 bases, the J end by 0 bases, with 12 bases between. The CDR3 contains 18 residues. The CDR3 loop reads CASSPPVTGSSGANVLTF. The CDR3 DNA reads TGTGCCAGCTCACCACCGGTCACGGGTAGCTCTGGGGCCAACGTCCTGACTTTC. Full variable domain (outside the CDR3, taken from reference TRBV18 and TRBJ2-6): NAGVMQNPRHLVRRRGQEARLRCSPMKGHSHVYWYRQLPEEGLKFMVYLQKENIIDESGMPKERFSAEFPKEGPSILRIQQVVRGDSAAYFCASSPPVTGSSGANVLTFGAGSRLTVL.

This clonotype was detected a few times. This sequence joins TRBV20-1 and TRBJ1-6; D is undetermined. CDR1 DFQATT and CDR2 SNEGSKA come from the germline V gene (reference sequence). The CDR3 is 14 residues long. V lost 3 bases and J 6 bases, leaving 12 bases between the germline ends. The CDR3 DNA reads as TGCAGTGCTAGGTCGGACGAATTTAATTCACCCCTCCACTTT. Protein: CSARSDEFNSPLHF.

The sample holds a few counts of this clonotype. CDR3 bases: TGCGCCAGCAGCTCAGCGGGGGCGGCCTATGGCTACACCTTC. Translated: CASSSAGAAYGYTF. The rearrangement uses TRBV5-1 and TRBJ1-2; the D gene is possibly TRBD1 (6 bases). Germline V gives CDR1 SGHRS, CDR2 YFSETQ. Trimming stripped 3 bases from V and 4 bases from J, with 13 bases between. This CDR3 is 14 amino acids long.

The rearrangement joins TRBV27 to TRBJ1-4, with a tentative D call TRBD1 (5 bases). V lost 3 bases to trimming and J lost 8 bases, with 10 bases between them. This CDR3 is 13 amino acids long. CDR1 is MNHEY, CDR2 SMNVEV, per germline (reference sequence). The CDR3 region has the DNA TGTGCCAGCAGTTTCGGGGGTTTGGAAAAACTGTTTTTT. It encodes CASSFGGLEKLFF.

This clonotype has a handful of counts. V usage is TRBV7-6 and J usage is TRBJ2-7, with a possible D match to TRBD1 (6 bases). The CDR3 spans 14 residues. V lost 6 bases, J lost 0 bases, and 12 bases lay in between. CDR1 and CDR2 (germline): SGHVS, FNYEAQ. The DNA of the CDR3 is TGTGCCAGCAGTCGTGCAGGGGACTCCTACGAGCAGTACTTC. Its translation: CASSRAGDSYEQYF.

This sequence joins TRBV6-4 and TRBJ2-1; a weak D match, TRBD2 (6 bases). Germline values: CDR1 MRHNA, CDR2 SNTAGT. V dropped 0 bases and J dropped 4 bases, with 10 bases sitting between them. CDR3 length equals 15 residues. CDR3 amino acids: CASSDSGGPYNEQFF. The CDR3 DNA is TGTGCCAGCAGTGACTCGGGGGGACCTTACAATGAGCAGTTCTTC.

The genes are TRBV27 and TRBJ1-2, with 12 bases aligning to TRBD1. V lost 5 bases, J lost 6 bases, and 10 bases stayed unmatched. In germline, CDR1 is MNHEY, CDR2 SMNVEV (reference sequence). The CDR3 spans 16 residues. The CDR3 bases are TGTGCCAGCAGTCCCTCCGGGACAGGGGGCGCGGATGGCTACACCTTC. As protein: CASSPSGTGGADGYTF.

This sequence joins TRBV19 and TRBJ1-1; D is unresolved. The length of the CDR3 is 13 residues. V was trimmed by 1 base and J by 5 bases, leaving 8 bases between them. The germline V gene encodes CDR1 LNHDA and CDR2 SQIVND (reference sequence). The CDR3 spells CASSIVGMTEAFF. CDR3 nucleotide sequence: TGTGCCAGTAGTATAGTGGGTATGACTGAAGCTTTCTTT.